This entry is about one T cell receptor beta chain. Its target is not known. The data stem from a study of CD8 T cell repertoires and HIV-1 epitope variants. Study summary: Each of Twenty-five Gag and Nef epitope peptides stimulated a separate culture. Epitopes were three Gag families plus Nef HW9 and YT9. IL-2, IL-7 and IL-15 were added on days 3 and 7 of roughly ten-day cultures. Equal numbers of autologous T cell-negative cells presented antigen to enriched T cells.

This table comes from immunoSEQ multiplex PCR, and its TCRdb copy is limited to in-frame clones, with some not included. The sample consists of roughly 5,200 clones, about two thirds of them appearing once. The CDR3 length is 15 residues. V was clipped by 6 bases and J by 4 bases; unmatched bases: 9. Germline V lookup: CDR1 SGDLS, CDR2 YYNGEE. The sequenced sample consisted of cultured CD8+ T cells derived from PBMCs. The source of this sequence is a male donor with HIV. The V and J genes are TRBV9 and TRBJ1-1; 10 nucleotides match TRBD1. The chain's CDR3 is CASKRQGARGTEAFF. The CDR3, as DNA: TGTGCCAGCAAGCGACAGGGGGCGAGGGGCACTGAAGCTTTCTTT.